The 3 T cell receptor beta chains presented below share a single source sample, sequenced in a study of patients and donors after allogeneic stem cell transplantation. TCRdb recomputed calls from the RT-PCR reads with MiXCR, one row per CDR3 protein. The data hold 85,000 to 90,000 distinct CDR3 sequences, with about 44% observed a single time. Sequenced sample: blood, either unsorted or a sorted T cell fraction (not recorded which). The receptors originated from a human donor who was either an allogeneic HSCT recipient or a stem cell or donor lymphocyte infusion donor (not recorded which). It is not recorded whose cells these are; they may come from a transplant donor.

The J gene is TRBJ2-2, the V gene TRBV12-3 or TRBV12-4, with 8 bases aligning to TRBD1. The V and J ends lost 4 bases and 5 bases, in that order; junction bases with no gene match: 3. This CDR3 has 14 amino acids. Here the CDR3 DNA reads TGTGCCAGCAGTTCCTGGACAGGGACCGGGGAGCTGTTTTTT. Amino acids: CASSSWTGTGELFF.

The chain is built from TRBV12-3 or TRBV12-4 and TRBJ1-1; D unclear. Trimming removed 2 bases from V and 8 bases from J, with 12 bases in between. This CDR3 is built from 13 residues. The CDR3 loop reads CASSLPSVKEAFF. The CDR3, as DNA: TGTGCCAGCAGTTTACCGTCGGTCAAGGAAGCTTTCTTT.

V and J are TRBV6-2 or TRBV6-3 and TRBJ1-2; a possible D gene is TRBD1 (6 bases). The CDR3 runs 15 residues. The germline V and J ends were trimmed by 2 bases and 4 bases, with 14 bases remaining between them. Germline V gene data show CDR1 as MNHEY and CDR2 as SVGEGT. DNA of the CDR3: TGTGCCAGCAGTTACCGGACAGCGGGTTTCTATGGCTACACCTTC. Translation gives CASSYRTAGFYGYTF.